These 22 T cell receptor beta chains came from one sample sequenced in a study of response to subunit inactivated influenza vaccine. Via MiXCR, TCRdb re-called the RT-PCR reads, giving one row per CDR3 protein. The sample carries hundreds of thousands of distinct CDR3 sequences, less than 20% recorded once. The sample was PBMCs from blood, taken 5 to 6 days after vaccination. The source of these receptors is a man aged 50 to 59 who received an inactivated influenza vaccine.

In DNA form, the CDR3 reads TGTGCCATCCGATCGGGCGCCTACAATGAGCAGTTCTTC. Translated, it gives CAIRSGAYNEQFF. V gene TRBV12-3 or TRBV12-4 combines with J gene TRBJ2-1; D is uncertain. This CDR3 is built from 13 residues. Trimming removed 10 bases from V and 2 bases from J, with 12 bases in between.

This clonotype has more than one count but fewer than ten. The chain joins TRBV12-3 or TRBV12-4 to TRBJ2-3; D is perhaps TRBD2 (5 bases). The CDR3 covers 13 residues. V dropped 6 bases and J dropped 2 bases, with 9 bases sitting between them. The CDR3 DNA reads TGTGCCAGCAGCGACGACTACACAGATACGCAGTATTTT. Amino acids: CASSDDYTDTQYF.

This clonotype was seen many times. This chain connects TRBV10-3 to TRBJ2-7, with a weak D call TRBD1 (6 bases). The CDR3 has 12 amino acids. V was cut by 2 bases and J by 4 bases, with 6 bases left in between. Germline V gene data show CDR1 as ENHRY and CDR2 as SYGVKD. CDR3 amino acids: CAISEQGYEQYF. The CDR3 coding sequence is TGTGCCATCAGTGAGCAGGGGTACGAGCAGTACTTC.

This chain uses TRBV4-1 with TRBJ2-3, with D unresolved. The CDR3 covers 14 residues. Germline assignment: CDR1 MGHRA and CDR2 YSYEKL. Between the trimmed V and J ends, which lost 0 bases and 5 bases, there was a span of 9 bases. The CDR3 nucleotides are TGCGCCAGCAGCCAAGATCTTCGATTAGATACGCAGTATTTT. This encodes CASSQDLRLDTQYF.

This clonotype has ten or more counts. J is TRBJ2-1 and V is TRBV12-3 or TRBV12-4; D call uncertain. V was trimmed by 3 bases and J by 4 bases, leaving 10 bases between them. The CDR3 contains 14 residues. This CDR3 is CASSLTRVYNEQFF. The CDR3 DNA reads as TGTGCCAGCAGTTTGACAAGGGTTTACAATGAGCAGTTCTTC.

The chain links TRBV20-1 to TRBJ2-2, with 7 nucleotides matching TRBD2. The CDR3 covers 20 residues. V lost 0 bases and J lost 2; bases outside the gene matches: 18. In germline, CDR1 is DFQATT, CDR2 SNEGSKA (reference sequence). CDR3 sequence reads: CSARDSKAGTPLLNTGELFF. CDR3 coding DNA: TGCAGTGCTAGAGATTCAAAAGCGGGAACGCCCCTTCTAAACACCGGGGAGCTGTTTTTT.

This clonotype was observed many times. The chain employs TRBV12-3 or TRBV12-4 and TRBJ2-1, with 8 nucleotides matching TRBD1. This CDR3 has 14 amino acids. Trimming at V came to 6 bases and at J to 5 bases, leaving 6 bases not matched to a gene. The CDR3 region has the DNA TGTGCCAGCAGAGATCGGACAGGGAACAATGAGCAGTTCTTC. This gives the protein CASRDRTGNNEQFF.

V usage is TRBV6-2 or TRBV6-3 and J usage is TRBJ1-2; D gene ambiguous. The ends were cut back, 5 bases at V and 4 bases at J, with 11 bases in the middle. CDR3 size: 13 residues. The germline V gene has CDR1 MNHEY and CDR2 SVGEGT. CDR3 nucleotide sequence: TGTGCCAGCAGTATTTCAGAGACCTATGGCTACACCTTC. Amino acids: CASSISETYGYTF.

There are a few counts of this clonotype. The chain uses TRBV24-1 and TRBJ2-3; 10 bases are a match to TRBD1. The CDR3 has 16 amino acids. Germline V gene sequence: CDR1 KGHDR, CDR2 SFDVKD. V shed 4 bases, J shed 3 bases, and the junction held 6 bases outside the gene matches. The CDR3 DNA is TGTGCCACCAGTGAAACCGGGACAGGGGAAACAGATACGCAGTATTTT. Protein product: CATSETGTGETDTQYF.

This sequence joins TRBV6-2 or TRBV6-3 and TRBJ2-4; TRBD2 might be the D (6 bases). V lost 2 bases, J lost 0 bases, and 11 bases lay in between. From germline, CDR1 is MNHEY and CDR2 SVGEGT. This CDR3 region has 16 residues. In nucleotides, the CDR3 is TGTGCCAGCAGTTACGGGGACTTCATAGCCAAAAACATTCAGTACTTC. Its protein is CASSYGDFIAKNIQYF.

This clonotype occurred many times. This rearrangement joins TRBV7-2 to TRBJ2-7; either TRBD1 or TRBD2 may fit D (6 bases each). V was shortened by 6 bases and J by 4 bases, with 13 bases between the two germline ends. CDR1 and CDR2 (germline): SGHTA, FQGNSA. The CDR3 sequence is 13 residues long. The CDR3 sequence is CASRPGGGYEQYF. The CDR3 coding sequence is TGTGCCAGCAGACCTGGAGGGGGGTACGAGCAGTACTTC. The variable domain in full, with the rest retrieved from reference TRBV7-2 and TRBJ2-7, is GAGVSQSPSNKVTEKGKDVELRCDPISGHTALYWYRQSLGQGLEFLIYFQGNSAPDKSGLPSDRFSAERTGGSVSTLTIQRTQQEDSAVYLCASRPGGGYEQYFGPGTRLTVT.

The V gene is TRBV5-1, the J gene TRBJ2-7; D is perhaps TRBD1 or TRBD2 (5 bases each). The CDR3 spans 15 residues. The germline V gene encodes CDR1 SGHRS and CDR2 YFSETQ. The V gene lost 0 bases and the J gene lost 6 bases, with 16 bases spanning the gap. Here the CDR3 reads CASSLGPRDGGEQYF. CDR3 bases: TGCGCCAGCAGCTTGGGCCCCAGGGATGGGGGCGAGCAGTACTTC. Complete variable domain (other parts from reference TRBV5-1 and TRBJ2-7): KAGVTQTPRYLIKTRGQQVTLSCSPISGHRSVSWYQQTPGQGLQFLFEYFSETQRNKGNFPGRFSGRQFSNSRSEMNVSTLELGDSALYLCASSLGPRDGGEQYFGPGTRLTVT.

The rearrangement joins TRBV4-3 to TRBJ2-3; 9 bases agree with TRBD1. Germline V gene data show CDR1 as LGHNA and CDR2 as YSLEER. Unmatched junction bases numbered 6, after V lost 2 bases and J lost 0 bases. This CDR3 contains 17 residues. The CDR3 loop is CASSQRLTGGSTDTQYF. The CDR3 bases are TGCGCCAGCAGCCAACGATTGACAGGGGGTAGCACAGATACGCAGTATTTT.

This clonotype was picked up a small number of times. J is TRBJ2-1 and V is TRBV12-3 or TRBV12-4; 8 bases are shared with TRBD2. Trimming cost V 0 bases and J 6 bases; bases outside gene matches: 7. This CDR3 contains 16 residues. CDR3 residues: CASSLASGTRFNEQFF. The CDR3 DNA follows: TGTGCCAGCAGTTTAGCGTCCGGGACTAGATTCAATGAGCAGTTCTTC.

The chain combines TRBV7-9 with TRBJ2-4; TRBD1 is a possible D gene (6 bases). Per germline, CDR1 SEHNR and CDR2 FQNEAQ (reference sequence). V lost 3 bases and J lost 3, with 12 bases in between. The length of the CDR3 is 15 residues. The CDR3 spells CASSFTGLDKNIQYF. The CDR3 DNA sequence: TGTGCCAGCAGCTTTACAGGGCTCGACAAAAACATTCAGTACTTC.

The chain uses TRBV14 and TRBJ2-1; 8 bases are shared with TRBD2. CDR1 and CDR2 (germline): SGHDN, FVKESK. The CDR3 has 17 amino acids. The trim removed 1 base at V and 8 bases at J, leaving 13 bases unmatched. The DNA for the CDR3 is TGTGCCAGCAGCCAAGTCAGGGGACGGAGCGGGAGTTATGAGCAGTTCTTC. This sequence encodes CASSQVRGRSGSYEQFF.

This clonotype was recorded many times. This chain uses TRBV5-5 with TRBJ2-4; tentatively, D is TRBD2 (5 bases). This CDR3 region has 15 residues. Germline V gene sequence: CDR1 SGHKS, CDR2 YYEKEE (reference sequence). Trimming took off 2 bases at V and 8 bases at J, with 17 bases between the two ends. CDR3 DNA sequence: TGTGCCAGCAGCTTTCTTCCGGGAATGGGAGACATTCAGTACTTC. Translated: CASSFLPGMGDIQYF.

This clonotype has only a few counts. V is TRBV5-1 and J is TRBJ2-1; D call uncertain. V gave up 4 bases and J gave up 5 bases, with 7 bases separating them. Germline V gives CDR1 SGHRS, CDR2 YFSETQ. CDR3 length equals 12 residues. CDR3 sequence reads: CASSVLNNEQFF. The CDR3 nucleotides read TGCGCCAGCAGCGTTTTGAACAATGAGCAGTTCTTC.

The chain recombines TRBV28 with TRBJ2-1; TRBD2 matches at 9 bases. The trim removed 5 bases at V and 6 bases at J, leaving 14 bases unmatched. Per germline, CDR1 MDHEN and CDR2 SYDVKM. CDR3 length equals 17 residues. CDR3 nucleotides: TGTGCCAGCAGTGCATTCGCGGGAGGGCCTTCTTTCAATGAGCAGTTCTTC. Protein: CASSAFAGGPSFNEQFF.

This rearrangement joins TRBV5-1 to TRBJ1-1, with a possible D match to TRBD1 (5 bases). V shed 4 bases and J shed 6 bases, with 16 bases lying between them. The V gene's germline CDR1 is SGHRS and CDR2 YFSETQ. CDR3 length: 14 residues. CDR3 in amino acids: CASSRGEGMAEAFF. DNA of the CDR3: TGCGCCAGCAGCCGGGGGGAGGGTATGGCTGAAGCTTTCTTT.

This clonotype came up a few times. This rearrangement joins TRBV9 to TRBJ2-7; D is possibly TRBD1 (5 bases). V was trimmed by 4 bases and J by 3 bases, leaving 14 bases between them. Germline V gene sequence: CDR1 SGDLS, CDR2 YYNGEE. The CDR3 totals 14 residues. The CDR3 here is CASSPWAGYYEQYF. CDR3 bases: TGTGCCAGCAGCCCCTGGGCAGGGTACTACGAGCAGTACTTC. Variable domain in full (rest from reference TRBV9 and TRBJ2-7): DSGVTQTPKHLITATGQRVTLRCSPRSGDLSVYWYQQSLDQGLQFLIQYYNGEERAKGNILERFSAQQFPDLHSELNLSSLELGDSALYFCASSPWAGYYEQYFGPGTRLTVT.

This clonotype was found many times. This chain's CDR3 is CSVRTVEAFF. The CDR3, as DNA: TGCAGTGTTAGGACGGTTGAAGCTTTCTTT. This chain uses TRBV20-1 with TRBJ1-1; D unclear. This CDR3 is built from 10 residues. Germline V CDR1 and CDR2: DFQATT, SNEGSKA (reference sequence). Trimming cost V 7 bases and J 7 bases, with 10 bases left between them.